This is a list of T cell receptor beta chains from one sample in a study of T-cell memory formation after mild COVID-19. Using its own MiXCR run on the 5' RACE reads, TCRdb lists one record per CDR3 protein. This table holds 140,000 to 150,000 distinct CDR3 sequences, about 19% found once. The sample was PBMCs or a T cell subset sorted from them (not recorded which). These receptors originate from an adult woman who had mild COVID-19 (a few samples of this study predate the infection). Cell type and time point are not known. Both conserved end residues are part of each CDR3. D genes are given only for firm matches. Size values are once, few and many counts, or a class for expanded clones, and some rows have none.

j_call: TRBJ2-7
clone_size: few
v_call: TRBV20-1
d_call: TRBD1
cdr3_nt: TGCAGTGCGGAGACAGGGGCCTACGAGCAGTACTTC
cdr3_aa: CSAETGAYEQYF

j_call: TRBJ2-1
clone_size: .
v_call: TRBV7-9
d_call: TRBD2
cdr3_nt: TGTGCCAGCAGTCCCCCCGGCTGGCGGGAGTACTCCTACAATGAGCAGTTCTTC
cdr3_aa: CASSPPGWREYSYNEQFF

j_call: TRBJ2-3
clone_size: .
v_call: TRBV5-1
d_call: .
cdr3_nt: TGCGCCAGCAGCCCTAGCTACACCGCAGATACGCAGTATTTT
cdr3_aa: CASSPSYTADTQYF

j_call: TRBJ2-7
clone_size: few
v_call: TRBV6-5
d_call: TRBD2
cdr3_nt: TGTGCCAGCAGTTCTAGACTAGCGGGGAAATACGAGCAGTACTTC
cdr3_aa: CASSSRLAGKYEQYF

j_call: TRBJ2-7
clone_size: many
v_call: TRBV24-1
d_call: .
cdr3_nt: TGTGCCACCAGTAGGGCTGGTTCTAGCTCCTACGAGCAGTACTTC
cdr3_aa: CATSRAGSSSYEQYF

j_call: TRBJ1-1
clone_size: .
v_call: TRBV20-1
d_call: .
cdr3_nt: TGCAGTGCTAGAGTTACGGGACTGGCTTTCTTT
cdr3_aa: CSARVTGLAFF

j_call: TRBJ2-3
clone_size: many
v_call: TRBV7-9
d_call: .
cdr3_nt: TGTGCCAGCAGCTCCAACACAGATACGCAGTATTTT
cdr3_aa: CASSSNTDTQYF

j_call: TRBJ1-2
clone_size: few
v_call: TRBV5-6
d_call: .
cdr3_nt: TGTGCCAGCAGTCTAGGATCTACGTCAAACTATGGCTACACCTTC
cdr3_aa: CASSLGSTSNYGYTF

j_call: TRBJ2-3
clone_size: few
v_call: TRBV29-1
d_call: .
cdr3_nt: TGCAGCGTTGCAAGTGGGACAAGCACAGATACGCAGTATTTT
cdr3_aa: CSVASGTSTDTQYF

j_call: TRBJ1-1
clone_size: few
v_call: TRBV15
d_call: .
cdr3_nt: TGTGCCACCAGCAGAGATGCAGGGGTGGAAGCTTTCTTT
cdr3_aa: CATSRDAGVEAFF

j_call: TRBJ1-2
clone_size: .
v_call: TRBV7-6
d_call: .
cdr3_nt: TGTGCCAGCAGCTCTAGGGCGAACTATGGCTACACCTTC
cdr3_aa: CASSSRANYGYTF

j_call: TRBJ2-2
clone_size: few
v_call: TRBV6-6
d_call: TRBD1
cdr3_nt: TGTGCCAGCAGCTCCGGGACAGGGTCCACCGGGGAGCTGTTTTTT
cdr3_aa: CASSSGTGSTGELFF

j_call: TRBJ2-1
clone_size: few
v_call: TRBV5-1
d_call: .
cdr3_nt: TGCGCCAGCAGCTTGGCCTGGGGTACAGGCTACAATGAGCAGTTCTTC
cdr3_aa: CASSLAWGTGYNEQFF